This T cell receptor beta chain was obtained from a study of cytomegalovirus exposure and HLA in healthy donors. Study outcomes and limitations: Later analysis found that TCR beta chains associated with HLA were more clonally expanded than other, equally common chains.

CDR1 and CDR2 (germline): SGHNT, YYREEE (reference sequence). This CDR3 region has 14 residues. Trimming left V 0 bases short and J 5 bases short, with 12 bases between. The study ran its PCR with 60 Vbeta and 13 Jbeta primers. Data came from immunoSEQ multiplex PCR; TCRdb stores just in-frame clones and leaves some out. The sample lists around 130,000 clones; 75% to 85% were seen once. Comments on this clone: Its antigen is unidentified.

The J gene is TRBJ2-7, the V gene TRBV5-4; perhaps TRBD1 as D (6 bases). This receptor was obtained from a woman aged 40 to 50 in good health and CMV-seronegative. Sequenced input: PBMCs. The CDR3 DNA follows: TGTGCCAGCAGCTTGGTACAGGGTGGCAACGAGCAGTACTTC. Amino acids: CASSLVQGGNEQYF. The full variable domain, completed using reference TRBV5-4 and TRBJ2-7, is ETGVTQSPTHLIKTRGQQVTLRCSSQSGHNTVSWYQQALGQGPQFIFQYYREEENGRGNFPPRFSGLQFPNYSSELNVNALELDDSALYLCASSLVQGGNEQYFGPGTRLTVT.